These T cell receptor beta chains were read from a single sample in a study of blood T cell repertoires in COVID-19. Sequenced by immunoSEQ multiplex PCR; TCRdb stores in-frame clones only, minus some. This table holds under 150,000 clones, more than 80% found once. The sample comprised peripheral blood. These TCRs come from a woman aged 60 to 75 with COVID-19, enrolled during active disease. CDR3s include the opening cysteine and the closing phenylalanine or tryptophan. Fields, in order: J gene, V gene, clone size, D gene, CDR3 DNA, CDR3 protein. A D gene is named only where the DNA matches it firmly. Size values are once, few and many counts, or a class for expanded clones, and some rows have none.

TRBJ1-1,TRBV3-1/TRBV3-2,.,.,TGTGCCAGCAATCCAGGGGTATTGAACACTGAAGCTTTCTTT,CASNPGVLNTEAFF
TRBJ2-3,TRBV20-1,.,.,TGCAGTGCTAGTATAGGTGTTGGCGGGTCGATATCGAGCACAGATACGCAGTATTTT,CSASIGVGGSISSTDTQYF
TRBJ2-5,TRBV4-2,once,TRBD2,TGTGCCAGCAGCCAGTCCAGGGGACTAGCGGGGGTAGAGACCCAGTACTTC,CASSQSRGLAGVETQYF
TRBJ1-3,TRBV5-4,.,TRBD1,TGTGCCAGCAGCTTTGGACAGGGGGGGAGGGGAAACACCATATATTTT,CASSFGQGGRGNTIYF
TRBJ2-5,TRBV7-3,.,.,TGTGCCAGCAGCTTACAGTTGGCCGAGACCCAGTACTTC,CASSLQLAETQYF
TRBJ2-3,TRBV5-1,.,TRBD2,TGCGCCAGCAGCTCCCTAGCGGGGGGCCAGTTATTTACAGATACGCAGTATTTT,CASSSLAGGQLFTDTQYF
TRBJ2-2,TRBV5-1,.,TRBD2,TGCGCCAGCAGCCCCGATTTTGCGGGGGGGTACACCGGGGAGCTGTTTTTT,CASSPDFAGGYTGELFF
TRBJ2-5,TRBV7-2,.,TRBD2,TGTGCCAGCAGCCATCGGACTAGCGGGGGACAGGAGACCCAGTACTTC,CASSHRTSGGQETQYF
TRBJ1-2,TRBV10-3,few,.,TGTGCCATCAGTGAGTCGGGCAGGGGAGTTGGCTACACCTTC,CAISESGRGVGYTF
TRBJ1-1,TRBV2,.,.,TGTGCCAGCGGGGAGGGTGAAGCTTTCTTT,CASGEGEAFF
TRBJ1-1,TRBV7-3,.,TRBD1,TGTGCCAGCAGTCCAGGGGGCACAGCGACTGAAGCTTTCTTT,CASSPGGTATEAFF
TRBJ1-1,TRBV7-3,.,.,TGTGCCAGCAGCTTAAACGTAGGGGGAGCAGGCCACACTGAAGCTTTCTTT,CASSLNVGGAGHTEAFF
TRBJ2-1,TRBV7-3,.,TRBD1,TGTGCCAGCAGCTTAGAGGTTCGGGGACAGGGGAATTACAATGAGCAGTTCTTC,CASSLEVRGQGNYNEQFF
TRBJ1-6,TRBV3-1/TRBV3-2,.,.,TGTGCCAGCAGCCAAGGACCCGGGAAGGGATCACCCCTCCACTTT,CASSQGPGKGSPLHF
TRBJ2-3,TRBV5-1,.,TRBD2,TGCGCCAGCAGCACGGGACTAGCGGGGATAACAGATACGCAGTATTTT,CASSTGLAGITDTQYF